A single sample is the source of the 29 T cell receptor beta chains below, sequenced in a study of blood T cell repertoires in COVID-19. TCRdb's table, derived via immunoSEQ multiplex PCR, lists solely in-frame clones and lacks some. The repertoire consists of a few hundred thousand clones, with 84% occurring once and the leading ten covering around 5.5%. Sequenced material: peripheral blood. All receptors come from a woman aged 60-75 years who had recovered from COVID-19.

This chain uses TRBV11-2 with TRBJ2-5; TRBD2 might be the D (6 bases). This CDR3 has 14 residues. Trimming left V 1 base short and J 0 bases short, with 6 bases between. Germline V gene lookup returns CDR1 SGHAT and CDR2 FQNNGV. In DNA form, the CDR3 reads TGTGCCAGCAGCTTAGGGGGGGACCAAGAGACCCAGTACTTC. Amino acids: CASSLGGDQETQYF.

Worth noting for this clone: This sample includes further DNA sequences coding for the same CDR3. This chain uses TRBV6-6 with TRBJ2-7; TRBD1 matches at 10 bases. Germline CDR1 and CDR2: MNHNY and SVGAGI (reference sequence). The CDR3 spans 15 residues. With 6 bases clipped from V and 0 bases from J, the junction kept 5 bases outside the gene matches. The CDR3 nucleotides read TGTGCCAGCAGCGCTCGGGACAGGGGCTCCTACGAGCAGTACTTC. Translation: CASSARDRGSYEQYF.

This clone has only one observation. The genes are TRBV5-4 and TRBJ1-3; 9 nucleotides align to TRBD1. Germline V lookup: CDR1 SGHNT, CDR2 YYREEE (reference sequence). V gave up 4 bases and J gave up 4 bases; unmatched junction bases: 3. This CDR3 has 14 residues. The CDR3 protein is CASSEQGAGNTIYF. The CDR3 DNA is TGTGCCAGCAGCGAACAGGGGGCCGGAAACACCATATATTTT.

CDR3 bases: TGCAGTCCTTCTACTAACTATGGCTACACCTTC. Amino acid sequence: CSPSTNYGYTF. The chain links TRBV20-1 to TRBJ1-2; D unresolved. There are 11 residues in the CDR3. CDR1 is DFQATT, CDR2 SNEGSKA, per germline (reference sequence). The germline V and J ends were trimmed by 8 bases and 0 bases, with 7 bases remaining between them.

The J gene is TRBJ1-1, the V gene TRBV6-6; the D is unclear. Trimming left V 6 bases short and J 5 bases short, with 13 bases between. Germline CDR1 reads MNHNY; CDR2 reads SVGAGI (reference sequence). The CDR3 sequence is 13 residues long. The CDR3 DNA reads TGTGCCAGCAGATCCGACGGAGGAACTGAAGCTTTCTTT. Encoded protein: CASRSDGGTEAFF.

This chain connects TRBV19 to TRBJ1-5, with TRBD1 identical over 9 bases. Per the germline V gene, CDR1 is LNHDA and CDR2 is SQIVND (reference sequence). V lost 8 bases and J lost 0; bases outside the gene matches: 5. This CDR3 has 15 residues. CDR3 in DNA: TGTGCCAGTGCCGGGACAGGGCATAGCAATCAGCCCCAGCATTTT. Protein sequence: CASAGTGHSNQPQHF.

The chain combines TRBV9 with TRBJ2-7; perhaps TRBD2 as D (5 bases). The germline gives CDR1 SGDLS, CDR2 YYNGEE. V lost 4 bases and J lost 4, with 18 bases in between. This CDR3 region has 15 residues. The CDR3: CASSKQTGEPYEQYF. Written as DNA, the CDR3 is TGTGCCAGCAGCAAACAGACCGGGGAACCTTACGAGCAGTACTTC.

This clone was seen only once. The V call is TRBV20-1, the J call TRBJ2-3; D is unclear. V lost 3 bases, J lost 6 bases, and 10 bases lay in between. The CDR3 length is 12 residues. The germline V gene encodes CDR1 DFQATT and CDR2 SNEGSKA (reference sequence). The CDR3 here is CSASKTSDTQYF. CDR3 DNA: TGCAGTGCTAGTAAAACATCGGATACGCAGTATTTT.

This clone was seen a handful of times. The chain is built from TRBV30 and TRBJ2-1; maybe TRBD2 (6 bases). The CDR3 sequence is 14 residues long. V lost 1 base to trimming and J lost 6 bases, with 13 bases between them. Per the germline V gene, CDR1 is GTSNPN and CDR2 is SVGIG (reference sequence). The CDR3: CAWSGRLRGNEQFF. CDR3 sequence (DNA): TGTGCCTGGAGTGGCAGGTTGCGGGGCAATGAGCAGTTCTTC.

The genes are TRBV6-5 and TRBJ1-2, with 7 positions matching TRBD1. V dropped 2 bases and J dropped 9; count of bases not matched to a gene: 6. Per germline, CDR1 MNHEY and CDR2 SVGAGI. CDR3 length: 13 residues. CDR3 sequence reads: CASSYRRQGSYTF. Written as DNA, the CDR3 is TGTGCCAGCAGTTACCGACGACAGGGAAGCTACACCTTC.

The chain links TRBV18 to TRBJ2-7, with TRBD1 as a possible D gene (5 bases). CDR1 KGHSH and CDR2 LQKENI come from the germline V gene. This CDR3 is built from 13 residues. V dropped 2 bases and J dropped 3 bases, with 8 bases sitting between them. The CDR3 here is CASSPSDSYEQYF. As DNA, the CDR3 is TGTGCCAGCTCACCATCTGACAGCTACGAGCAGTACTTC.

This clone was observed once. V gene TRBV10-3 combines with J gene TRBJ2-1; 7 bases agree with TRBD2. The CDR3 loop spans 16 amino acids. Germline V gene data show CDR1 as ENHRY and CDR2 as SYGVKD. Trimming removed 0 bases from V and 2 bases from J; junction bases left unmatched: 4. This chain's CDR3 is CAISESRGETYNEQFF. CDR3 DNA sequence: TGTGCCATCAGTGAGTCACGGGGGGAAACCTACAATGAGCAGTTCTTC.

The rearrangement uses TRBV11-2 and TRBJ1-1; no definite D call. The CDR3 is 12 amino acids. V lost 5 bases to trimming and J lost 6 bases, with 10 bases between them. Germline V gene lookup returns CDR1 SGHAT and CDR2 FQNNGV. The CDR3 protein is CASSPLRAEAFF. The CDR3 DNA reads TGTGCCAGCAGCCCCCTCCGGGCTGAAGCTTTCTTT.

The V gene is TRBV10-3, the J gene TRBJ2-7, with 7 bases that match TRBD1. CDR3 length: 13 residues. Germline CDR1 is ENHRY and CDR2 is SYGVKD. V trimming: 6 bases; J trimming: 7 bases; junction bases outside the gene matches: 9. The CDR3 DNA sequence: TGTGCCATCAGGGATGACAGGGTACGGGAGCAGTACTTC. This encodes CAIRDDRVREQYF.

The rearrangement joins TRBV19 to TRBJ2-7, with D tentatively TRBD2 (6 bases). Germline CDR1 is LNHDA and CDR2 is SQIVND (reference sequence). The CDR3 extends over 14 amino acids. V dropped 4 bases and J dropped 3 bases, with 13 bases sitting between them. In DNA form, the CDR3 reads TGTGCCAGTAGTAATTTAGAGGGAGGCTACGAGCAGTACTTC. Residues: CASSNLEGGYEQYF. The full variable domain, with the rest looked up from reference TRBV19 and TRBJ2-7, is DGGITQSPKYLFRKEGQNVTLSCEQNLNHDAMYWYRQDPGQGLRLIYYSQIVNDFQKGDIAEGYSVSREKKESFPLTVTSAQKNPTAFYLCASSNLEGGYEQYFGPGTRLTVT.

Note on this clone: This CDR3 fails to terminate in the conserved phenylalanine or tryptophan, so it likely reflects a read error. Because the CDR3's place on the DNA is in doubt, the DNA is left out and the CDR3 is given as listed by TCRdb. CDR3 sequence reads: CASSPGGDRQTR. V and J are TRBV5-1 and TRBJ1-6; the table calls TRBD1, which could not be checked here. The CDR3 comprises 12 residues, both ends counted. CDR1 SGHRS and CDR2 YFSETQ come from the germline V gene.

The rearrangement links TRBV6-5 to TRBJ2-7; 11 nucleotides align to TRBD2. After removal of 6 bases from V and 2 bases from J, the junction contained 6 bases not matched to a gene. Germline CDR1 is MNHEY and CDR2 is SVGAGI. This CDR3 spans 15 amino acids. This CDR3 is CASSPPSGGPYEQYF. The CDR3 DNA reads TGTGCCAGCAGCCCCCCTAGCGGGGGGCCCTACGAGCAGTACTTC.

By its share, this clone is medium-sized. V is TRBV7-6 and J is TRBJ2-1; D unclear. Germline CDR1 is SGHVS and CDR2 is FNYEAQ. Trimming left V 1 base short and J 0 bases short, with 10 bases between. There are 16 residues in the CDR3. The CDR3 spells CASSLDPPSSYNEQFF. The DNA of the CDR3 is TGTGCCAGCAGCTTAGACCCTCCGAGCTCCTACAATGAGCAGTTCTTC.

The chain couples TRBV29-1 to TRBJ1-2; D might be TRBD1 (6 bases). The V gene lost 0 bases and the J gene lost 4 bases, with 6 bases spanning the gap. CDR1 SQVTM and CDR2 ANQGSEA come from the germline V gene. There are 12 residues in the CDR3. CDR3 in DNA: TGCAGCGTTGAAGAGGGGGCCTATGGCTACACCTTC. It is translated as CSVEEGAYGYTF.

V and J are TRBV14 and TRBJ1-2; tentative D call: TRBD1 (6 bases). The CDR3 is 14 amino acids. V was shortened by 4 bases and J by 7 bases, with 16 bases between the two germline ends. Germline loops: CDR1 SGHDN, CDR2 FVKESK. The DNA of the CDR3 is TGTGCCAGCAGCCCCGTAGGGGGTACTTTTGGCTACACCTTC. This encodes CASSPVGGTFGYTF.

This chain joins TRBV12-3 or TRBV12-4 and TRBJ1-2; D is perhaps TRBD1 (5 bases). The CDR3 is 12 amino acids. V lost 1 base and J lost 8, with 8 bases in between. The CDR3 DNA sequence: TGTGCCAGCAGTTTAGGGGGGGTAGGCTACACCTTC. Its translation is CASSLGGVGYTF.

This clone has just a few counts. The chain couples TRBV19 to TRBJ1-5; 10 bases line up with TRBD1. The CDR3 consists of 15 residues. The trim removed 7 bases at V and 7 bases at J, leaving 10 bases unmatched. CDR1 and CDR2 from the germline V gene are LNHDA and SQIVND (reference sequence). CDR3 nucleotides: TGTGCCAGTACCGGGACAGGGGTTGGGGGCCAGCCCCAGCATTTT. Residues: CASTGTGVGGQPQHF.

This clone was counted between two and nine times. The J gene is TRBJ1-4, the V gene TRBV4-2; D remains ambiguous. The CDR3 has 16 residues. The V end was cut by 0 bases, the J end by 4 bases, with 12 bases between. Germline CDR1 LGHNA, CDR2 YNFKEQ. CDR3: CASSQEIVGVNEKLFF. For the CDR3, the DNA is TGTGCCAGCAGCCAAGAGATCGTCGGGGTTAATGAAAAACTGTTTTTT.

The V and J genes are TRBV6-5 and TRBJ2-5; 10 positions agree with TRBD1. CDR3 length: 14 residues. Germline V gene data show CDR1 as MNHEY and CDR2 as SVGAGI. The ends lost 5 bases at V and 5 bases at J; junction bases unmatched: 5. CDR3 residues: CASSRDRGWETQYF. CDR3 DNA sequence: TGTGCCAGCAGTCGGGACAGGGGTTGGGAGACCCAGTACTTC.

The chain joins TRBV11-2 to TRBJ1-2; D unclear. There are 15 residues in the CDR3. Germline loops: CDR1 SGHAT, CDR2 FQNNGV. The germline V and J ends were trimmed by 1 base and 4 bases, with 13 bases remaining between them. The CDR3 coding sequence is TGTGCCAGCAGCTTAGCGCCAGGATTCCTCTATGGCTACACCTTC. Translation gives CASSLAPGFLYGYTF.

The chain combines TRBV4-3 with TRBJ1-2, with a possible D match to TRBD1 (5 bases). V dropped 3 bases and J dropped 3 bases, with 11 bases sitting between them. The CDR3 has 14 amino acids. In germline, CDR1 is LGHNA, CDR2 YSLEER. CDR3 loop: CASSQDIGDYGYTF. The CDR3, as DNA: TGCGCCAGCAGCCAGGATATAGGGGACTATGGCTACACCTTC.

This clone has more than one count but fewer than ten. CDR3 DNA sequence: TGTGCCAGCAGTTCAACCGGGTCACTTTCAAATTCACCCCTCCACTTT. Protein sequence: CASSSTGSLSNSPLHF. This chain links TRBV6-6 with TRBJ1-6; D remains ambiguous. Germline V CDR1 and CDR2: MNHNY, SVGAGI (reference sequence). The CDR3 extends over 16 amino acids. The ends were cut back, 4 bases at V and 7 bases at J, with 17 bases in the middle.

This clone was observed a few times. The chain links TRBV19 to TRBJ2-1, with 7 nucleotides matching TRBD2. The germline V gene encodes CDR1 LNHDA and CDR2 SQIVND (reference sequence). The CDR3 runs 15 residues. With V trimmed by 4 bases and J by 2 bases, 5 bases remained unmatched. The CDR3 DNA is TGTGCCAGTAGTACTCGCGGGGGTACCTACAATGAGCAGTTCTTC. Amino acids: CASSTRGGTYNEQFF.

The chain recombines TRBV3-1 (or the pseudogene TRBV3-2) with TRBJ2-7, with TRBD2 matching 9 bases. Unmatched junction bases numbered 8, after V lost 3 bases and J lost 2 bases. Per germline, CDR1 LGHDT and CDR2 YNNKEL (reference sequence). The CDR3 is made up of 16 amino acids. The CDR3 nucleotides read TGTGCCAGCAGCCACCTTGTCGGCGGGGGGGCCTACGAGCAGTACTTC. This encodes CASSHLVGGGAYEQYF.